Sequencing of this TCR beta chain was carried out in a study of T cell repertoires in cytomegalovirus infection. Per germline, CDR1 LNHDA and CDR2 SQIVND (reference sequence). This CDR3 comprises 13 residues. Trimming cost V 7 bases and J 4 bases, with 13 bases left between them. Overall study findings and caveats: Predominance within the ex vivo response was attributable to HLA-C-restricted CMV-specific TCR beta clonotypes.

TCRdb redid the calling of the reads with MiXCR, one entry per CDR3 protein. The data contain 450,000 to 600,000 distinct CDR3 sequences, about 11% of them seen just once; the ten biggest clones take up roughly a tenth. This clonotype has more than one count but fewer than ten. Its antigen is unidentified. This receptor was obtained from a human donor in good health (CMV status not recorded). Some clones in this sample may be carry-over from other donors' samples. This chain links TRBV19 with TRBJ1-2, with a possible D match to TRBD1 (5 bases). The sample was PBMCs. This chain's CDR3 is CASTPERGYGYTF. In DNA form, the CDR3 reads TGTGCCAGTACCCCTGAGAGGGGCTATGGCTACACCTTC.